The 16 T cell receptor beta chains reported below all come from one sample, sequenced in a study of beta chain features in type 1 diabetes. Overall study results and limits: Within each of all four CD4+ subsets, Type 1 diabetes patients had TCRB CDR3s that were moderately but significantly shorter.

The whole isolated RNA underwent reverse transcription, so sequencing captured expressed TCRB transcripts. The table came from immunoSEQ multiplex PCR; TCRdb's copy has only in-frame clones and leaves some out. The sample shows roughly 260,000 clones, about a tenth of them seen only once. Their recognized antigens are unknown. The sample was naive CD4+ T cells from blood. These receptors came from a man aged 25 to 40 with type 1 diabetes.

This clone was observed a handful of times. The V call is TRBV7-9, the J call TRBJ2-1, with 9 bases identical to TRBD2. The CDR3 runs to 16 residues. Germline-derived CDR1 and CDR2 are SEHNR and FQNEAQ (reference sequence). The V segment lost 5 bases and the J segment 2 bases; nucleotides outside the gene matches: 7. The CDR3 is CASSPHAGGAYNEQFF. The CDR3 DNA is TGTGCCAGCAGCCCCCATGCGGGGGGGGCCTACAATGAGCAGTTCTTC.

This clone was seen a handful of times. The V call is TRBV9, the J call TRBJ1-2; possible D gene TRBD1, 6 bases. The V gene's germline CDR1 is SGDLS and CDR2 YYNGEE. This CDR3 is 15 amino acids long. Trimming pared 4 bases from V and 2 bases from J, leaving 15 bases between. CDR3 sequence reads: CASSLNREVNYGYTF. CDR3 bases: TGTGCCAGCAGCTTGAACAGGGAAGTCAACTATGGCTACACCTTC.

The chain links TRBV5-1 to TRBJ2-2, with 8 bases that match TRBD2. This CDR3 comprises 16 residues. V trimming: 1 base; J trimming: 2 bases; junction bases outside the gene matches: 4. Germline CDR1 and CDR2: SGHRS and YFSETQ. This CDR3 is CASSLPLAGNTGELFF. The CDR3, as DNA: TGCGCCAGCAGCTTGCCCCTAGCGGGTAACACCGGGGAGCTGTTTTTT.

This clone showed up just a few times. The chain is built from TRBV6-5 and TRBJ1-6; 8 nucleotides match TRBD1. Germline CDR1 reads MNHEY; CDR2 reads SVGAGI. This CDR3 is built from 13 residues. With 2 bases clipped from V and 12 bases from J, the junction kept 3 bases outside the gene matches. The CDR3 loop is CASSYQGAKPLHF. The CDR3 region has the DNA TGTGCCAGCAGTTACCAGGGGGCTAAACCCCTCCACTTT.

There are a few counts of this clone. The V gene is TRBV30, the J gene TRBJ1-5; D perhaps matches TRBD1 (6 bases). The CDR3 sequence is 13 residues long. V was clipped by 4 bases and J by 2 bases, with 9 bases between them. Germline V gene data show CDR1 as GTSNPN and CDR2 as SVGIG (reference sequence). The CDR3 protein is CAWNRVGNQPQHF. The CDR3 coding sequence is TGTGCCTGGAACAGGGTCGGCAATCAGCCCCAGCATTTT.

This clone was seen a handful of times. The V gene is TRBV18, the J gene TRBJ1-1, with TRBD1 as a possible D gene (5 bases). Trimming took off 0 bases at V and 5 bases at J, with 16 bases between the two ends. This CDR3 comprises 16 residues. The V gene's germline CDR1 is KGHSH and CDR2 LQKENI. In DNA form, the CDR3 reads TGTGCCAGCTCACCACCGTTTGCCCGGGGGGGAACTGAAGCTTTCTTT. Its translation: CASSPPFARGGTEAFF.

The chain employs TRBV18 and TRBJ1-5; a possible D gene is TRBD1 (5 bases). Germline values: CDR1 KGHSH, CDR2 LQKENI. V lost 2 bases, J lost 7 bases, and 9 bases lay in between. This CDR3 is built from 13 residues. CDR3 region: CASSPGQGQPQHF. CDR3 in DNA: TGTGCCAGCTCACCAGGGCAGGGACAGCCCCAGCATTTT. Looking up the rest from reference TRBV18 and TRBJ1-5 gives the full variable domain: NAGVMQNPRHLVRRRGQEARLRCSPMKGHSHVYWYRQLPEEGLKFMVYLQKENIIDESGMPKERFSAEFPKEGPSILRIQQVVRGDSAAYFCASSPGQGQPQHFGDGTRLSIL.

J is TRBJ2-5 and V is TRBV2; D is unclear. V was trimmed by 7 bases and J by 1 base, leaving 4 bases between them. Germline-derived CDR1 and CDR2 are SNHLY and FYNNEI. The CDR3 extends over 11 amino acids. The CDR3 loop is CASILQETQYF. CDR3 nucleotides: TGTGCCAGCATACTCCAAGAGACCCAGTACTTC. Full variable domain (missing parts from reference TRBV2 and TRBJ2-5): EPEVTQTPSHQVTQMGQEVILRCVPISNHLYFYWYRQILGQKVEFLVSFYNNEISEKSEIFDDQFSVERPDGSNFTLKIRSTKLEDSAMYFCASILQETQYFGPGTRLLVL.

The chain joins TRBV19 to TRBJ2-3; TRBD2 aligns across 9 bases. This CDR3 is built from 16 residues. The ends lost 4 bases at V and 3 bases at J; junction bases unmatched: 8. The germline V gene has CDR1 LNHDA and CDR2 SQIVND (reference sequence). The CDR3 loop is CASSSLAGERTDTQYF. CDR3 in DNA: TGTGCCAGTAGTAGCTTAGCGGGGGAAAGGACAGATACGCAGTATTTT.

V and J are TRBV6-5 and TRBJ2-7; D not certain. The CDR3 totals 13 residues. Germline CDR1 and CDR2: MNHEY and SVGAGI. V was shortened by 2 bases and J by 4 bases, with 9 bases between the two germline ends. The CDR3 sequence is CASSYNRQYEQYF. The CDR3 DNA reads TGTGCCAGCAGTTACAACAGACAATACGAGCAGTACTTC.

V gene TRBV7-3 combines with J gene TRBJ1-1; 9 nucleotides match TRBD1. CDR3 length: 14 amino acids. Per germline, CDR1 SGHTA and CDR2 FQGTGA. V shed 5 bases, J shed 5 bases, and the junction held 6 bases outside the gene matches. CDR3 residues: CASSLTGGGTEAFF. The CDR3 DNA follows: TGTGCCAGCAGCCTGACAGGGGGTGGGACTGAAGCTTTCTTT.

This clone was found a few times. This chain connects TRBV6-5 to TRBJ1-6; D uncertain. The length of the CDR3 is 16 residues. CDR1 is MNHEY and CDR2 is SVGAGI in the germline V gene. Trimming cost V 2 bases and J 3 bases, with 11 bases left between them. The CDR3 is CASSYRDQVYNSPLHF. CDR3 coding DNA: TGTGCCAGCAGTTACCGAGACCAGGTCTATAATTCACCCCTCCACTTT.

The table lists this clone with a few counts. The CDR3 DNA reads TGTGCCAGCAGCTTAGTGGCAGGGTCGGCTGAAGCTTTCTTT. Translated, it gives CASSLVAGSAEAFF. The chain joins TRBV11-2 to TRBJ1-1; possibly TRBD1 for D (5 bases). Germline V gives CDR1 SGHAT, CDR2 FQNNGV. The V and J ends lost 1 base and 6 bases respectively, with 12 bases between them. The CDR3 extends over 14 amino acids. Full variable domain (missing parts from reference TRBV11-2 and TRBJ1-1): EAGVAQSPRYKIIEKRQSVAFWCNPISGHATLYWYQQILGQGPKLLIQFQNNGVVDDSQLPKDRFSAERLKGVDSTLKIQPAKLEDSAVYLCASSLVAGSAEAFFGQGTRLTVV.

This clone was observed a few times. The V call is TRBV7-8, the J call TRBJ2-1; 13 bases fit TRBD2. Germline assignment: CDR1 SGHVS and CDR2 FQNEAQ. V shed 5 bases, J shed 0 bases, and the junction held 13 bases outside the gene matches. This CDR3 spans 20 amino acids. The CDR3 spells CASSPRTSGGLTSSYNEQFF. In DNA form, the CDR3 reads TGTGCCAGCAGCCCCCGGACTAGCGGGGGCCTCACCAGCTCCTACAATGAGCAGTTCTTC.

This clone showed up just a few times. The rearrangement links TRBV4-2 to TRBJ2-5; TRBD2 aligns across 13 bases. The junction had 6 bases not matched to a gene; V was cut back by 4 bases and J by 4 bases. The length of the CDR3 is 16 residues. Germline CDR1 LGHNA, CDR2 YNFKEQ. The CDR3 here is CASSPTSGGPRETQYF. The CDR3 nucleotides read TGTGCCAGCAGCCCGACTAGCGGGGGGCCACGAGAGACCCAGTACTTC.

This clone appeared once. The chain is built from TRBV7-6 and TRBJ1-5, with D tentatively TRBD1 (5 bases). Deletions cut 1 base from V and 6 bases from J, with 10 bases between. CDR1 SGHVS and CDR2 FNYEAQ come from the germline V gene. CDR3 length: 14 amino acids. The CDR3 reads CASSLGRAGQPQHF. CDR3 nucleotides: TGTGCCAGCAGCTTAGGCAGGGCCGGTCAGCCCCAGCATTTT.